Included here is one T cell receptor beta chain sequence, with context. Per the authors' pipeline: How many nucleated cells were present was estimated from reference gene primer amplification. Assay used: immunoSEQ multiplex PCR; TCRdb lists only in-frame clones, some missing. Clonal size and the V and J genes are those of that table, whereas D and trimming came from the DNA. The data show about 280,000 clones, around 90% seen once. The source of the sample is a study of blood T cell repertoires in COVID-19. With 6 bases clipped from V and 8 bases from J, the junction kept 16 bases outside the gene matches. Germline V lookup: CDR1 MNHEY, CDR2 SVGEGT. The CDR3 runs 16 residues.

The sample was peripheral blood. V gene TRBV6-2 or TRBV6-3 combines with J gene TRBJ1-2; TRBD1 matches at 9 bases. This receptor was identified in a woman aged 40 to 50 who had recovered from COVID-19. This CDR3 reads CASSTGAGQGKEGYTF. The CDR3 region has the DNA TGTGCCAGCAGCACCGGGGCAGGACAGGGGAAAGAAGGCTACACCTTC.